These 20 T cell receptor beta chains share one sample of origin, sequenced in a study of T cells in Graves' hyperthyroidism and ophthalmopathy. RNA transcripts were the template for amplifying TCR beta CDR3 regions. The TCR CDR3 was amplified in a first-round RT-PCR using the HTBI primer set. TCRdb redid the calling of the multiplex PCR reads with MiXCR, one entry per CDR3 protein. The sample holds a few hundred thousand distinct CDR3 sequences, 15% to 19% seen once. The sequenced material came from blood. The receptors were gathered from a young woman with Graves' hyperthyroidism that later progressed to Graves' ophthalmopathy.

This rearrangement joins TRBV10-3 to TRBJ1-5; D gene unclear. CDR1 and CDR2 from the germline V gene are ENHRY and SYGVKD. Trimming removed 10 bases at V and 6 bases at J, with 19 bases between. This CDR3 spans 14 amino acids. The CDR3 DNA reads TGTGCCACTACGCCCGAGGGCGGTAGTCAGCCCCAGCATTTT. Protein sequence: CATTPEGGSQPQHF.

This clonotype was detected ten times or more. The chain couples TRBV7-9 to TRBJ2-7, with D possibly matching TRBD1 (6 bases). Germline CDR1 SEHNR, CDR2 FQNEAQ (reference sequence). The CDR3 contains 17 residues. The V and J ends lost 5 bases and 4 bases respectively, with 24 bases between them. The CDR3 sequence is CASSPAKQGPTSYEQYF. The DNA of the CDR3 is TGTGCCAGCAGCCCAGCCAAACAGGGACCGACTTCTTACGAGCAGTACTTC.

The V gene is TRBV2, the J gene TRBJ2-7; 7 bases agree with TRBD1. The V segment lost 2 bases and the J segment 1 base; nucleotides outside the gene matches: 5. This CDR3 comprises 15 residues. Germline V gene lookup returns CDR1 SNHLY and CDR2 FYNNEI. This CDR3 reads CASSEKGQVSYEQYF. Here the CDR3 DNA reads TGTGCCAGCAGTGAAAAAGGACAGGTATCCTACGAGCAGTACTTC.

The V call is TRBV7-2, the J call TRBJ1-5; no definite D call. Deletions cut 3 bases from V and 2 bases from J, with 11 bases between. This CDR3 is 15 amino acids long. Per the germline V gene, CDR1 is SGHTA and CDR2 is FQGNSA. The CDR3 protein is CASSFGPLGNQPQHF. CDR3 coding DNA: TGTGCCAGCAGCTTTGGACCGCTGGGCAATCAGCCCCAGCATTTT.

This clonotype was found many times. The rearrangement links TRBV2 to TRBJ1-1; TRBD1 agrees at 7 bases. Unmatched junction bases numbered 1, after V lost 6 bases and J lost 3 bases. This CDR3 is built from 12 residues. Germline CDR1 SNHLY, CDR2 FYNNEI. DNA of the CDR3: TGTGCCAGCAGGACAGGGTACACTGAAGCTTTCTTT. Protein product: CASRTGYTEAFF.

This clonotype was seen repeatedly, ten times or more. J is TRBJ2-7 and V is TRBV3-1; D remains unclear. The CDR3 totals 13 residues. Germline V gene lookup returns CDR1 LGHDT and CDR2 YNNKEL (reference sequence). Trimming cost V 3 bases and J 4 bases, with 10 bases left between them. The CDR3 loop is CASSHMALYEQYF. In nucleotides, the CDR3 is TGTGCCAGCAGCCATATGGCTCTTTACGAGCAGTACTTC.

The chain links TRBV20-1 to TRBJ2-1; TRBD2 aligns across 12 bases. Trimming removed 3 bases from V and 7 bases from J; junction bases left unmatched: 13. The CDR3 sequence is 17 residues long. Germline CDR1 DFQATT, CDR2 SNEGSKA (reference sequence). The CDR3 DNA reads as TGCAGTGCTAGTCCCCTAGCGGGAGGGCCAGGGAGTAATGAGCAGTTCTTC. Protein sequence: CSASPLAGGPGSNEQFF.

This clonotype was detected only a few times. Written as DNA, the CDR3 is TGTGCCAGCAGCTTAGCGAGGGAGGGACGTGGCTATGGCTACACCTTC. As protein: CASSLAREGRGYGYTF. The chain carries TRBV7-9 and TRBJ1-2; a possible D gene is TRBD1 (5 bases). The CDR3 is 16 residues long. Germline CDR1 reads SEHNR; CDR2 reads FQNEAQ (reference sequence). V dropped 0 bases and J dropped 4 bases, with 15 bases sitting between them. The entire variable domain, with the rest obtained from reference TRBV7-9 and TRBJ1-2, is as follows: DTGVSQNPRHKITKRGQNVTFRCDPISEHNRLYWYRQTLGQGPEFLTYFQNEAQLEKSRLLSDRFSAERPKGSFSTLEIQRTEQGDSAMYLCASSLAREGRGYGYTFGSGTRLTVV.

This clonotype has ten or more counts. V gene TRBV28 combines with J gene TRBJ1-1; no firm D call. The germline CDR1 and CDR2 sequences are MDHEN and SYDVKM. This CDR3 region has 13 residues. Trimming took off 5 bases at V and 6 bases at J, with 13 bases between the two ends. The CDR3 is CASSQDVGSEAFF. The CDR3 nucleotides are TGTGCCAGCAGTCAAGACGTTGGCTCTGAAGCTTTCTTT.

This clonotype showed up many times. CDR3 in DNA: TGTGCCAGCAGCGCCGGAGGGGGACTGGTCTCCTACGAGCAGTACTTC. It codes for CASSAGGGLVSYEQYF. The chain employs TRBV9 and TRBJ2-7; D is possibly TRBD1 or TRBD2 (6 bases each). Trimming removed 3 bases at V and 0 bases at J, with 16 bases between. Germline CDR1 is SGDLS and CDR2 is YYNGEE. This CDR3 has 16 amino acids.

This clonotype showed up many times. DNA of the CDR3: TGTGCCAGCAGTGGATACACAGGGAACACTGAAGCTTTCTTT. The encoded protein is CASSGYTGNTEAFF. V is TRBV27 and J is TRBJ1-1; a possible D gene is TRBD1 (5 bases). Germline CDR1 reads MNHEY; CDR2 reads SMNVEV (reference sequence). Trimming took off 5 bases at V and 1 base at J, with 11 bases between the two ends. This CDR3 contains 14 residues.

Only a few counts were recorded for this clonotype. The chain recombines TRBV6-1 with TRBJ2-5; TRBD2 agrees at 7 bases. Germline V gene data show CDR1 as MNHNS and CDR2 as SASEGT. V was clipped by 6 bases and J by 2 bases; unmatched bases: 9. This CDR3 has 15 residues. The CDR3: CASRPLGGTQETQYF. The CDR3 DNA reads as TGTGCCAGCAGACCCCTCGGGGGGACGCAAGAGACCCAGTACTTC.

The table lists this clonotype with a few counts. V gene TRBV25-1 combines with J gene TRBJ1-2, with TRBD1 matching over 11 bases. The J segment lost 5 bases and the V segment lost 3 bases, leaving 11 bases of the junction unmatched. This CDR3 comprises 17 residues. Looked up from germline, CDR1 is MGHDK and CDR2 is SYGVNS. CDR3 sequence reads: CASSDTGQGARKYGYTF. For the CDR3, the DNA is TGTGCCAGCAGTGATACTGGACAGGGGGCCCGAAAGTATGGCTACACCTTC.

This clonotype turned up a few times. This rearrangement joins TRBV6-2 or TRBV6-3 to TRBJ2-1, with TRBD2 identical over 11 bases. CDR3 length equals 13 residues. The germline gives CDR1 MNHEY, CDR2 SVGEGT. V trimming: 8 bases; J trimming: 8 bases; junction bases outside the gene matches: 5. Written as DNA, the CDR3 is TGTGCCAGCGAGACTAGCGGGATCGATGAGCAGTTCTTC. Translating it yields CASETSGIDEQFF.

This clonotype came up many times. The CDR3 loop reads CASSYPRQTYEQYF. DNA of the CDR3: TGTGCCAGCAGTTATCCCCGCCAGACCTACGAGCAGTACTTC. J is TRBJ2-7 and V is TRBV27; D not resolved. Germline loops: CDR1 MNHEY, CDR2 SMNVEV (reference sequence). CDR3 length equals 14 residues. V dropped 4 bases and J dropped 2 bases, with 12 bases sitting between them.

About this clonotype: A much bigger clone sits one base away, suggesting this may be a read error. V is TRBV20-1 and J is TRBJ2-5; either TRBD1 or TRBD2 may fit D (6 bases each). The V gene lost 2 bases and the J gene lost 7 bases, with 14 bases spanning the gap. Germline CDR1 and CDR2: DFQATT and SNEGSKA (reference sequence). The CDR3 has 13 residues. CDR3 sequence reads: CSARRGARGTQYF. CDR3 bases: TGCAGTGCTAGAAGGGGGGCCAGAGGGACCCAGTACTTC.

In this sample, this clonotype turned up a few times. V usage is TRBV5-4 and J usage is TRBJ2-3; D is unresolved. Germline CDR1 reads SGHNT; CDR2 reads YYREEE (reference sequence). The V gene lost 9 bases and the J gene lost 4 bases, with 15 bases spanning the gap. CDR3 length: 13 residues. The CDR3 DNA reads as TGTGCCACCAGGAAGGTTGGATCAGATACGCAGTATTTT. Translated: CATRKVGSDTQYF. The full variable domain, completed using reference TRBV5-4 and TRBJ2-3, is ETGVTQSPTHLIKTRGQQVTLRCSSQSGHNTVSWYQQALGQGPQFIFQYYREEENGRGNFPPRFSGLQFPNYSSELNVNALELDDSALYLCATRKVGSDTQYFGPGTRLTVL.

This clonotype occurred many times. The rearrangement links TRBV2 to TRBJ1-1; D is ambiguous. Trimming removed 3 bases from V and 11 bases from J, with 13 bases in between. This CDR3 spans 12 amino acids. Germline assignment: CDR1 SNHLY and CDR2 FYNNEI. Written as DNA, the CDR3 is TGTGCCAGCAGTGATGGACTGGGCCGGGCTTTCTTT. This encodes CASSDGLGRAFF.

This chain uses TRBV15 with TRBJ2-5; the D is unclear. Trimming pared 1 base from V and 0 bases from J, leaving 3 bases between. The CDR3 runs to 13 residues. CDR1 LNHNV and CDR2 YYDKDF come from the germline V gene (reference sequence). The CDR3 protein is CATSRGDQETQYF. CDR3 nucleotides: TGTGCCACCAGCAGAGGAGACCAAGAGACCCAGTACTTC.

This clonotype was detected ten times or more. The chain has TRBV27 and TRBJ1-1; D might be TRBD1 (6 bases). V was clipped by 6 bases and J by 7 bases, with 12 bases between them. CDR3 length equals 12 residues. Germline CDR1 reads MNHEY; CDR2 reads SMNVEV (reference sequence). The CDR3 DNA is TGTGCCAGCAGAGGACAGAGTGGTGAAGCTTTCTTT. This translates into CASRGQSGEAFF.